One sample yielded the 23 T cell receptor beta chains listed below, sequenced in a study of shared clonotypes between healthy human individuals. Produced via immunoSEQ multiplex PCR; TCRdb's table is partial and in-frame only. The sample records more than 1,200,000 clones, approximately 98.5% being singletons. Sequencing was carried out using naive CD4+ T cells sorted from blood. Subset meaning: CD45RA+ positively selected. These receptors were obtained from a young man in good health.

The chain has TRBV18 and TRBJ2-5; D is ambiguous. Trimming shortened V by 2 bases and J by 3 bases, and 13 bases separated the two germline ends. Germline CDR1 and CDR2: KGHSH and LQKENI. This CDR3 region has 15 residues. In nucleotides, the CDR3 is TGTGCCAGCTCACCAGAGGTTTTGCGAGAAGAGACCCAGTACTTC. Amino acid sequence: CASSPEVLREETQYF. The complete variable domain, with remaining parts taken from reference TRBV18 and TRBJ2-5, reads NAGVMQNPRHLVRRRGQEARLRCSPMKGHSHVYWYRQLPEEGLKFMVYLQKENIIDESGMPKERFSAEFPKEGPSILRIQQVVRGDSAAYFCASSPEVLREETQYFGPGTRLLVL.

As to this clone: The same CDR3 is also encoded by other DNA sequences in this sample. In DNA, the CDR3 is TGTGCCAGCAGTAGTGGGGGCTCGTCCTACGAGCAGTACTTC. This sequence encodes CASSSGGSSYEQYF. This chain uses TRBV28 with TRBJ2-7, with D possibly being TRBD1 (6 bases). V dropped 5 bases and J dropped 1 base, with 12 bases sitting between them. The CDR3 is 14 amino acids. Germline-derived CDR1 and CDR2 are MDHEN and SYDVKM.

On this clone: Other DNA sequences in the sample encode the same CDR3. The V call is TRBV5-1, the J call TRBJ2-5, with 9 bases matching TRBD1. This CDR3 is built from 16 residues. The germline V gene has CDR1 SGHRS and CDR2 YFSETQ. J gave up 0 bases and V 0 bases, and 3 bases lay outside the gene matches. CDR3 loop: CASSLGDREYQETQYF. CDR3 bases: TGCGCCAGCAGCTTGGGGGACAGGGAGTACCAAGAGACCCAGTACTTC.

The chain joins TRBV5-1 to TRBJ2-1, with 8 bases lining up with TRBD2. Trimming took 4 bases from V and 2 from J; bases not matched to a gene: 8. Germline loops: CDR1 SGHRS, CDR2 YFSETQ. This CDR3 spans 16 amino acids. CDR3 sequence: CASSPWTSRTYNEQFF. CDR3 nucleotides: TGCGCCAGCAGCCCCTGGACTAGCAGAACCTACAATGAGCAGTTCTTC.

CDR3 amino acids: CASSTGTYEQYF. In DNA form, the CDR3 reads TGTGCCAGCAGTACAGGGACTTACGAGCAGTACTTC. The chain joins TRBV28 to TRBJ2-7, with D perhaps matching TRBD1 or TRBD2 (6 bases each). There are 12 residues in the CDR3. CDR1 is MDHEN and CDR2 is SYDVKM in the germline V gene. V lost 5 bases and J 4 bases, leaving 9 bases between the germline ends.

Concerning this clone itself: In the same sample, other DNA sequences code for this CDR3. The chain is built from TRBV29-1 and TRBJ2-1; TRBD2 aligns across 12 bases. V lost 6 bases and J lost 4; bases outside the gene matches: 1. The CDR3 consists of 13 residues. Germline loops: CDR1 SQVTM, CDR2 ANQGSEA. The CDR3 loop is CSVGTSGYNEQFF. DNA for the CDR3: TGCAGCGTCGGGACTAGCGGGTACAATGAGCAGTTCTTC.

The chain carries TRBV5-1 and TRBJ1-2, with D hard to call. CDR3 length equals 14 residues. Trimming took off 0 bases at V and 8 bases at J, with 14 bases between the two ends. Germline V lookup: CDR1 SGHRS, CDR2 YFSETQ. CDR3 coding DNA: TGCGCCAGCAGCTTGGATAAAGTCCTATACGGCTACACCTTC. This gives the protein CASSLDKVLYGYTF.

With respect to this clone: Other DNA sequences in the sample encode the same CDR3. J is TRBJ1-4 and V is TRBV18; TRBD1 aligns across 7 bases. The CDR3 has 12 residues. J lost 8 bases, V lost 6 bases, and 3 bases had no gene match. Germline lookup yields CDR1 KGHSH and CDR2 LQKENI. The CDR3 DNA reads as TGTGCCAGCTCCCGACAGGGAGAAAAACTGTTTTTT. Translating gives CASSRQGEKLFF.

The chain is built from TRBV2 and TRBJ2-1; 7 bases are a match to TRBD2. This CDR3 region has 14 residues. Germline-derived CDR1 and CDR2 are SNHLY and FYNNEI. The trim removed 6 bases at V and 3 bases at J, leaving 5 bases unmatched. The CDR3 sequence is CASRGGSYYNEQFF. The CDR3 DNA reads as TGTGCCAGCAGAGGCGGGAGCTACTACAATGAGCAGTTCTTC.

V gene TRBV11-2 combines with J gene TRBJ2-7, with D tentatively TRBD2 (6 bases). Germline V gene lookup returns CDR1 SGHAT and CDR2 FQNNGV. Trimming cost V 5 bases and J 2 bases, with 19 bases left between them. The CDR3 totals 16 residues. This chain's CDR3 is CASSRQPSGSAYEQYF. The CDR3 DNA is TGTGCCAGCAGCCGACAACCGAGCGGGTCTGCCTACGAGCAGTACTTC.

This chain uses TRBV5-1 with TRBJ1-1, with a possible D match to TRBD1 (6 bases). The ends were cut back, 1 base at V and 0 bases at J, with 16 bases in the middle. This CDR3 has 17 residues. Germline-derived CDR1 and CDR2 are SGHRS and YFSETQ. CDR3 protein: CASSLSYRVGMNTEAFF. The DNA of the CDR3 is TGCGCCAGCAGCTTGTCATACAGGGTGGGAATGAACACTGAAGCTTTCTTT.

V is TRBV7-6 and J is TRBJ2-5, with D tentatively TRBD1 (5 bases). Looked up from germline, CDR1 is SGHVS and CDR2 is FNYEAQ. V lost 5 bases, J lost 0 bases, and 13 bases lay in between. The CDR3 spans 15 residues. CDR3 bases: TGTGCCAGCAGCACCCGACAGATTTACCAAGAGACCCAGTACTTC. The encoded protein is CASSTRQIYQETQYF. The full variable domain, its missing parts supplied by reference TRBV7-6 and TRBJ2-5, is GAGVSQSPRYKVTKRGQDVALRCDPISGHVSLYWYRQALGQGPEFLTYFNYEAQQDKSGLPNDRFSAERPEGSISTLTIQRTEQRDSAMYRCASSTRQIYQETQYFGPGTRLLVL.

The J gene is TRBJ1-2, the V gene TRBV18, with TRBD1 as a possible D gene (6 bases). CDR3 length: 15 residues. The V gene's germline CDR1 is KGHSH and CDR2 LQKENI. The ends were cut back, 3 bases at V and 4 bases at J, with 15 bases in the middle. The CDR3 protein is CASSPGAQGPYGYTF. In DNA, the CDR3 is TGTGCCAGCTCACCGGGGGCCCAGGGTCCCTATGGCTACACCTTC.

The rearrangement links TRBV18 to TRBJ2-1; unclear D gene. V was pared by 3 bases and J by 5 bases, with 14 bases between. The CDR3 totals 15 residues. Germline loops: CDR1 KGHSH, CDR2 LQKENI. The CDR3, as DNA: TGTGCCAGCTCACCTAATGGGCCCCACAACAATGAGCAGTTCTTC. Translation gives CASSPNGPHNNEQFF.

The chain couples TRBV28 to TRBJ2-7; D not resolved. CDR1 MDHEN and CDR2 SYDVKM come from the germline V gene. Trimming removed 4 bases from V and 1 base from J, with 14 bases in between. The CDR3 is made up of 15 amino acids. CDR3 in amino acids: CASSSRGVGSYEQYF. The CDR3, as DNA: TGTGCCAGCAGTTCTCGCGGAGTGGGATCCTACGAGCAGTACTTC.

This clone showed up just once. In nucleotides, the CDR3 is TGTGCCAGCAGTTCCTTCGGGAGCGGGACCGGGGAGCTGTTTTTT. It yields the protein CASSSFGSGTGELFF. This sequence joins TRBV6-5 and TRBJ2-2; tentative D call: TRBD2 (6 bases). Between the trimmed V and J ends, which lost 4 bases and 5 bases, there was a span of 14 bases. The germline V gene has CDR1 MNHEY and CDR2 SVGAGI. This CDR3 region has 15 residues.

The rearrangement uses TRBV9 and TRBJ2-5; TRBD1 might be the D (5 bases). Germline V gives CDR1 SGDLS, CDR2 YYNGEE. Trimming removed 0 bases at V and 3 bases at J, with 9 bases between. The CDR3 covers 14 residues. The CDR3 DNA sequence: TGTGCCAGCAGCGTAGATAACAGGAAAGAGACCCAGTACTTC. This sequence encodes CASSVDNRKETQYF.

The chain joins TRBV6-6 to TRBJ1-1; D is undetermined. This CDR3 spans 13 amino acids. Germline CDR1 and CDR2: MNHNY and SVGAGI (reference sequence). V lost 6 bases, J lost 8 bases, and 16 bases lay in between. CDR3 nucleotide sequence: TGTGCCAGCAGCCCCATCTTGGGCGCGGAAGCTTTCTTT. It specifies CASSPILGAEAFF.

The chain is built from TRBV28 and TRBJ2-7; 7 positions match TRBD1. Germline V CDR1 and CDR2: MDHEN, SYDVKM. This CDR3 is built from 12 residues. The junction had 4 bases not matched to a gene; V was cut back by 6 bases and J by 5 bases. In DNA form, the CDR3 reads TGTGCCAGCAGACTCACAGGGGACGAGCAGTACTTC. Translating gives CASRLTGDEQYF.

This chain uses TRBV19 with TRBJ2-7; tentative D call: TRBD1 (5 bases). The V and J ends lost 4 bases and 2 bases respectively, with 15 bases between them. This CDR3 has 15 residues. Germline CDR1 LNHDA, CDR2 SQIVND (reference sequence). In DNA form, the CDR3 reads TGTGCCAGTAGTAACCCAGGGCAGGCTACCTACGAGCAGTACTTC. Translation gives CASSNPGQATYEQYF.

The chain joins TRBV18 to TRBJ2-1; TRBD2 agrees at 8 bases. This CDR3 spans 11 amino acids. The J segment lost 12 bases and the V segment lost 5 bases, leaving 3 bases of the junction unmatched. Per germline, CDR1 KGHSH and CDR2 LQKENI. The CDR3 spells CASSFLAGQFF. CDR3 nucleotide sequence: TGTGCCAGCTCATTCCTAGCGGGGCAGTTCTTC. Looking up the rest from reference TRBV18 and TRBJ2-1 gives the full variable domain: NAGVMQNPRHLVRRRGQEARLRCSPMKGHSHVYWYRQLPEEGLKFMVYLQKENIIDESGMPKERFSAEFPKEGPSILRIQQVVRGDSAAYFCASSFLAGQFFGPGTRLTVL.

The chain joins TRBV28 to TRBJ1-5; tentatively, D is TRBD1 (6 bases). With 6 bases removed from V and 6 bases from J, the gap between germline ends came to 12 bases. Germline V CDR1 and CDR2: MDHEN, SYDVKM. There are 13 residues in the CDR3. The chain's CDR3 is CASRTQGFQPQHF. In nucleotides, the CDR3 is TGTGCCAGCAGAACTCAGGGGTTTCAGCCCCAGCATTTT.

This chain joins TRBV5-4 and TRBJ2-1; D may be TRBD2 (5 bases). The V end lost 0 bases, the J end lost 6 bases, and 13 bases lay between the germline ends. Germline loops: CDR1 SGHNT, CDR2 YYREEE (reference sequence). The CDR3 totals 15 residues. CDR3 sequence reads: CASSLGGLAVNEQFF. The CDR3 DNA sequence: TGTGCCAGCAGCTTGGGAGGCCTAGCAGTCAATGAGCAGTTCTTC.